The sequence of this T cell receptor (beta chain) was determined in a study of blood T cell repertoires in COVID-19. Study-level background: Researchers got acute and convalescent COVID-19 samples from the United States, Italy and Spain. PBMCs, B-cell-depleted T cells, or T cells provided the cDNA or gDNA that made up the material.

V lost 5 bases to trimming and J lost 3 bases; unmatched junction nucleotides: 3. Germline CDR1 reads LGHNT; CDR2 reads FRNRAP. This CDR3 has 14 amino acids. Source study methods: From reference gene primer amplification, estimates of nucleated cell counts were derived. TCRdb's table, derived via immunoSEQ multiplex PCR, lists solely in-frame clones and lacks some. Clone size and the V and J calls come from that table; the DNA yielded D and trimming. The profile covers over 250,000 clones, with approximately 91% appearing a single time and approximately 2.2% taken by the ten largest. This sequence joins TRBV12-5 and TRBJ1-4; 7 bases agree with TRBD1. This clonotype was obtained from a man in his forties or fifties with acute or convalescent COVID-19. The sample consisted of peripheral blood. This CDR3 is CASGPTGANEKLFF. As DNA, the CDR3 is TGTGCTAGTGGTCCTACAGGGGCTAATGAAAAACTGTTTTTT.